The entry below describes one TCR beta chain. Its matching antigen is unknown. The sample originates from a study of T cells expressing NK-cell markers. Study-wide context: The TCR beta repertoires originated in sorted CD3+CD56+NKG2C+, CD3+CD56+NKG2C- and CD3+CD56-NKG2C+ T cells. The eight sequenced donors comprised seven who were HCMV-seropositive and one who was seronegative. General study results and limits: Several donors showed these clonotypes also leading the CD3+CD56-NKG2C+ fraction.

Production of TCR beta cDNA relied on 5'RACE template switching with UMIs. Each CDR3 protein gets one entry in TCRdb, which reprocessed the 5' RACE reads and gives no DNA. The listing records fewer than 400,000 distinct CDR3 sequences. This CDR3 is built from 13 residues. CDR1 is ENHRY and CDR2 is SYGVKD in the germline V gene. The V gene is TRBV10-3, the J gene TRBJ1-4. The source is a woman in her 50s in good health. Input material: blood T cells: a sorted CD56 or NKG2C T cell subset, CD4+ or CD8+ T cells, or bulk PBMC T cells (not recorded which). CDR3 region: CAIKAGEGEKLFF.